This T cell receptor beta chain appears in the sequencing data of a study of T-cell memory formation after mild COVID-19. Study information: Largely donor-specific TCR clusters were found.

Regarding this clonotype: The antigen is unknown.

MiXCR was run by TCRdb on the 5' RACE reads, yielding one entry per CDR3 protein. The sample lists about 240,000 distinct CDR3 sequences, approximately 9% seen once, with 20% to 25% in the top ten. Points from the study as a whole: The authors did not confirm SARS-CoV-2 specificity of second-wave clones peaking day 37.

The CDR3 loop spans 13 amino acids. CDR1 and CDR2 (germline): SGHTA, FQGNSA. V lost 2 bases and J lost 1, with 5 bases in between. This TCR was sampled from a man aged 18 to 29 who had mild COVID-19 (a few samples of this study predate the infection). Cell type and time point are not known. The chain has TRBV7-2 and TRBJ2-5; D is unresolved. Sequencing was performed on PBMCs or a T cell subset sorted from them (not recorded which). For the CDR3, the DNA is TGTGCCAGCAGCTTACTCAGCCAAGAGACCCAGTACTTC. Its translation: CASSLLSQETQYF.